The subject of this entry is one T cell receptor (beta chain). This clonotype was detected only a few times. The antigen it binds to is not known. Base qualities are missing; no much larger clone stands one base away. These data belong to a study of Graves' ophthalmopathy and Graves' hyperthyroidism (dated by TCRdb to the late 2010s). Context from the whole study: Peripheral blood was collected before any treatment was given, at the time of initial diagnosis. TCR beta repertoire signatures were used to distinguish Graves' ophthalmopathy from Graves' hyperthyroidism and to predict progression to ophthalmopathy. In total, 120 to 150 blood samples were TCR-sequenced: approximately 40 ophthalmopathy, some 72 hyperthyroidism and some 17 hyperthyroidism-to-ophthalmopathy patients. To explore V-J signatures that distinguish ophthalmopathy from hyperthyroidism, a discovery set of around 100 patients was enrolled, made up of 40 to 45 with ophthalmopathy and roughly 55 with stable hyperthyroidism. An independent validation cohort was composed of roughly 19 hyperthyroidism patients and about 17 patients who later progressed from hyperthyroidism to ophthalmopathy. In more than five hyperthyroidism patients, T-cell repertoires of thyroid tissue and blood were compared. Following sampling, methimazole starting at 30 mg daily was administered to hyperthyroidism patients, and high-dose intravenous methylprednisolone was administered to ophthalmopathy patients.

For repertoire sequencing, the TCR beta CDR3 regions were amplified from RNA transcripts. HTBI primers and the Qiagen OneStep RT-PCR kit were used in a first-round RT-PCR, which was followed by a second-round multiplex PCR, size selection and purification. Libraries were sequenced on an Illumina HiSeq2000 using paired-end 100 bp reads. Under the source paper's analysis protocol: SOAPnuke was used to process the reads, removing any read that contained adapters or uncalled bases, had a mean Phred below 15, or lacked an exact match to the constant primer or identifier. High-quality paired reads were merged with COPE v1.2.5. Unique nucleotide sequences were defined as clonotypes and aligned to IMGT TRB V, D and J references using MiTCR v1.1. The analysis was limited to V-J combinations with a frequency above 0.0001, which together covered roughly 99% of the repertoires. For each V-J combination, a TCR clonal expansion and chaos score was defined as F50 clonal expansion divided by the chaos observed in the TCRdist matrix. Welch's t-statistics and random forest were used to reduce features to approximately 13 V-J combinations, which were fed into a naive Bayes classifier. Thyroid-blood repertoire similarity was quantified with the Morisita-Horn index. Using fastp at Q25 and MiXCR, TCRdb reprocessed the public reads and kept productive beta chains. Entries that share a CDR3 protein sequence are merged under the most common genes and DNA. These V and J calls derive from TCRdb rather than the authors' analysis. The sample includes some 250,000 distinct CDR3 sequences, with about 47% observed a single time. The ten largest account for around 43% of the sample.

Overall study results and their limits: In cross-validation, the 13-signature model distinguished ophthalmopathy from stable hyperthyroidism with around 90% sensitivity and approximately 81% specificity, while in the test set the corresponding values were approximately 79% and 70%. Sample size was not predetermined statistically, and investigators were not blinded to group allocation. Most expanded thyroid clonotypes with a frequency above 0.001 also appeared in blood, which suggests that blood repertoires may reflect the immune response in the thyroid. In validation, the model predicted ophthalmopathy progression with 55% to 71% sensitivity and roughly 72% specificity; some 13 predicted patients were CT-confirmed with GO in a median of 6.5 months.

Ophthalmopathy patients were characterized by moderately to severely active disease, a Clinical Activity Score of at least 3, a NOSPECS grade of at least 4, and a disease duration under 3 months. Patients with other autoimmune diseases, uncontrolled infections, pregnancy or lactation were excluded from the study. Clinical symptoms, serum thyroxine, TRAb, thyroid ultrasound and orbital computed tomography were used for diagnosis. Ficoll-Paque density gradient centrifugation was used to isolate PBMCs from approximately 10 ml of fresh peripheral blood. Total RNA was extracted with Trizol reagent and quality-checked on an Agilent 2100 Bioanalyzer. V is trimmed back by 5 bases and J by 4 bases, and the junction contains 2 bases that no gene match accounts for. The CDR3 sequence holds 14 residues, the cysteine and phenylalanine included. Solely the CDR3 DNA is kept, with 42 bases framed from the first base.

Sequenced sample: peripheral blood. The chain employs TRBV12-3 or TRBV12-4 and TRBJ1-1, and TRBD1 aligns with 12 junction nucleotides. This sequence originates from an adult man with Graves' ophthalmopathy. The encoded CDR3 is CASSQGQGATEAFF. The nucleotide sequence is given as TGTGCCAGCAGTCAGGGACAGGGGGCCACTGAAGCTTTCTTT.